The rows below give T cell receptor beta chains drawn from one sample of a study of radiation and T cells in renal cell carcinoma. The repertoire was sequenced with immunoSEQ multiplex PCR; TCRdb's copy has only in-frame clones and lacks some. This sample has approximately 110,000 clones; around 80% occur once, and the top ten carry approximately 3%. This material consisted of blood, taken from a patient whose treatment included radiotherapy and nephrectomy. The receptors here all came from a woman in her fifties or sixties with renal cell carcinoma. CDR3s include the opening cysteine and the closing phenylalanine or tryptophan. The D gene is left open where the match is weak. Only part of the rows carry a size: once, few, many, or a class if the clone is expanded.

>TRBJ2-3|-|TRBV10-3|-
TGTGCCACCACGAACAGGGACAGCACAGATACGCAGTATTTT
CATTNRDSTDTQYF
>TRBJ2-1|-|TRBV5-1|TRBD2
TGCGCCAGCAGCTTGGTCCTAGCGGTTTCATCCTACAATGAGCAGTTCTTC
CASSLVLAVSSYNEQFF
>TRBJ2-5|-|TRBV7-6|-
TGTGCCAGCAGCCGACCAGGGTCGGAGACCCAGTACTTC
CASSRPGSETQYF
>TRBJ2-7|-|TRBV5-6|TRBD1
TGTGCCAGCAGCTTGAGGGCAGGGGGCGAGCAGTACTTC
CASSLRAGGEQYF
>TRBJ1-1|-|TRBV28|-
TGTGCCAGCAGTCGGGGATGGGGGAACACTGAAGCTTTCTTT
CASSRGWGNTEAFF
>TRBJ1-1|-|TRBV18|-
TGTGCCAGCTCACCACGGGGGAACACTGAAGCTTTCTTT
CASSPRGNTEAFF
>TRBJ2-5|-|TRBV5-8|-
TGTGCCAGCAGCTTAGTACAGGCCGGTCAAGAGACCCAGTACTTC
CASSLVQAGQETQYF
>TRBJ1-4|-|TRBV4-2|TRBD1
TGTGCCAGCAGCCAACCCTCCGGGACAGGGAATGAAAAACTGTTTTTT
CASSQPSGTGNEKLFF
>TRBJ2-7|-|TRBV7-2|TRBD2
TGTGCCAGCAGCTTATCTAGCGGGGGCTCCTACGAGCAGTACTTC
CASSLSSGGSYEQYF
>TRBJ2-5|-|TRBV7-9|-
TGTGCCAGCAGCCCCTCGGTACAGCTAGAGACCCAGTACTTC
CASSPSVQLETQYF
>TRBJ2-1|-|TRBV28|-
TGTGCCAGCGCCCATACGGTGACGACCGATGAGCAGTTCTTC
CASAHTVTTDEQFF
>TRBJ2-7|-|TRBV15|-
TGTGCCACCAGCAGATCGGGGTACGAGCAGTACTTC
CATSRSGYEQYF
>TRBJ2-7|-|TRBV4-1|-
TGCGCCAGCAGCCTCCGGACCGATAGCTCCTACGAGCAGTACTTC
CASSLRTDSSYEQYF
>TRBJ2-7|-|TRBV21-1|-
TGTGCCAGCAGCAAAAGGGTCCGGACACGCCTTTTCTCCTACGAGCAGTACTTC
CASSKRVRTRLFSYEQYF
>TRBJ1-5|-|TRBV28|-
TGTGCCAGCAAGTTTGGGGGGACCCAGCATAGCAATCAGCCCCAGCATTTT
CASKFGGTQHSNQPQHF
>TRBJ1-1|-|TRBV6-5|-
TGTGCCAGCAGTTACTCTGCGAGGGGCACTGAAGCTTTCTTT
CASSYSARGTEAFF
>TRBJ1-3|-|TRBV5-5|-
TGTGCCAGCAGCCCAGACAGACTCTCTGGAAACACCATATATTTT
CASSPDRLSGNTIYF
>TRBJ2-5|once|TRBV11-2|-
TGTGCCAGCAGCGTCCAGACCGACTTCGGGACCCAGTACTTC
CASSVQTDFGTQYF
>TRBJ2-7|-|TRBV9|TRBD1
TGTGCCAGCAGCAGAGACCGGGACAGGGGGCGCGAGCAGTACTTC
CASSRDRDRGREQYF
>TRBJ2-7|once|TRBV2|TRBD1
TGTGCCAGCAGTGAACAGGACAGGGGCCTCTACGAGCAGTACTTC
CASSEQDRGLYEQYF
>TRBJ2-1|-|TRBV2|-
TGTGCCAGCAGTGAGTTGGGCGTAAGTGAGCAGTTCTTC
CASSELGVSEQFF
>TRBJ2-1|-|TRBV25-1|-
TGTGCCAGCAGTGAATATGGTGAGCAGTTCTTC
CASSEYGEQFF
>TRBJ2-7|-|TRBV2|-
TGTGCCAGCGGGCGGACGGATTGGAGCGAGCAGTACTTC
CASGRTDWSEQYF
>TRBJ2-7|few|TRBV28|-
TGTGCCAGCAGTTTAGCAGCGACCTACGAGCAGTACTTC
CASSLAATYEQYF
>TRBJ2-5|-|TRBV7-3|TRBD2
TGTGCCAGCAGCCTCGCGGGGGTCCCCGGGGAGACCCAGTACTTC
CASSLAGVPGETQYF
>TRBJ1-5|few|TRBV30|-
TGTGCCTGGAGTAAAGGGGGTAGCAATCAGCCCCAGCATTTT
CAWSKGGSNQPQHF
>TRBJ1-1|-|TRBV5-5|TRBD1
TGTGCCAGCAGCTCCTACAGGGGGGCGGCCATGAACACTGAAGCTTTCTTT
CASSSYRGAAMNTEAFF
>TRBJ1-1|-|TRBV6-1|-
TGTGCCAGCTATACTACAGGGCGGAACACTGAAGCTTTCTTT
CASYTTGRNTEAFF
>TRBJ2-7|-|TRBV7-2|-
TGTGCCAGCAGCTTAGGGGCGGGGTTAGCCTACGAGCAGTACTTC
CASSLGAGLAYEQYF
>TRBJ1-1|-|TRBV9|-
TGTGCCAGCAGCGTAGATCAAGGGGACACTGAAGCTTTCTTT
CASSVDQGDTEAFF
>TRBJ2-2|-|TRBV5-5|-
TGTGCCAGCAGCTTGGCGGCAGGGTCAGACACCGGGGAGCTGTTTTTT
CASSLAAGSDTGELFF
>TRBJ1-5|-|TRBV29-1|-
TGCAGCGTTGGTGCGACCGACGGGCAGCCCCAGCATTTT
CSVGATDGQPQHF
>TRBJ2-3|-|TRBV5-4|TRBD2
TGTGCCAGCAGCTCGGCGGGAGGACTTTTTACAGATACGCAGTATTTT
CASSSAGGLFTDTQYF
>TRBJ2-5|-|TRBV5-1|-
TGCGCCAGCAGCCCTAGCCCTAGCGTGAAAGAGACCCAGTACTTC
CASSPSPSVKETQYF
>TRBJ2-2|-|TRBV2|-
TGTGCCAGCAGTGAAGGGGGCGGGAACACCGGGGAGCTGTTTTTT
CASSEGGGNTGELFF
>TRBJ2-5|-|TRBV6-5|TRBD1
TGTGCCAGCAGTTACTCCAGGGGGATTGAGACCCAGTACTTC
CASSYSRGIETQYF
>TRBJ1-3|-|TRBV10-1|TRBD1
TGCGCCAGCAGTGACCGACAGGGGCCAGGTGGAAACACCATATATTTT
CASSDRQGPGGNTIYF
>TRBJ2-7|-|TRBV6-5|-
TGTGCCAGCAGTTACTCTGGGACCGATAGCTCCTACGAGCAGTACTTC
CASSYSGTDSSYEQYF
>TRBJ2-7|-|TRBV19|-
TGTGCCAGTAGTGCCGGGACGGGTAGGTGGGACGAGCAGTACTTC
CASSAGTGRWDEQYF
>TRBJ1-2|many|TRBV11-2|TRBD1
TGTGCCAGCAGCCCCCGGACAGGGACGGCGGATGGCTACACCTTC
CASSPRTGTADGYTF
>TRBJ2-5|-|TRBV2|-
TGTGCCAGCAGTGTAACCAAGGAAGAGACCCAGTACTTC
CASSVTKEETQYF
>TRBJ1-1|-|TRBV30|-
TGTGCCTGGAATAAGGGGACGGTTAACACTGAAGCTTTCTTT
CAWNKGTVNTEAFF
>TRBJ1-3|few|TRBV19|-
TGTGCCAGTAGACCGGCTTACTCTGGAAACACCATATATTTT
CASRPAYSGNTIYF
>TRBJ2-7|few|TRBV6-5|-
TGTGCCAGCAGTTTCGCCTACGAGCAGTACTTC
CASSFAYEQYF
>TRBJ2-3|-|TRBV2|TRBD2
TGTGCAACCACTCCCGGGACTAGCCAGGCAGATACGCAGTATTTT
CATTPGTSQADTQYF
>TRBJ1-2|-|TRBV15|-
TGTGCCACCAGTGGCAGGGGCTTATATGGCTACACCTTC
CATSGRGLYGYTF
>TRBJ2-7|-|TRBV6-1|TRBD2
TGTGCCAGCAGTGTGACTAGCGGGGGGGTCTACGAGCAGTACTTC
CASSVTSGGVYEQYF
>TRBJ2-3|-|TRBV9|TRBD2
TGTGCCAGCAGCGTAGGGCCTAGCGGGGGGGTTAGCACAGATACGCAGTATTTT
CASSVGPSGGVSTDTQYF
>TRBJ2-1|once|TRBV19|TRBD2
TGTGCCAGTAGTATAGTCCTTAGGACTAGCTTTAAACTCTACAATGAGCAGTTCTTC
CASSIVLRTSFKLYNEQFF
>TRBJ2-7|once|TRBV10-2|TRBD1
TGCGCCAGCTCGGACAGGACGGAATTTTACGAGCAGTACTTC
CASSDRTEFYEQYF
>TRBJ2-5|-|TRBV5-6|-
TGTGCCAGCAGCTCACCGGGACTCCAAGAGACCCAGTACTTC
CASSSPGLQETQYF
>TRBJ2-5|-|TRBV7-2|-
TGTGCCAGCAGCTTAGGCGGTGGCCGAGGGGGGACCCAGTACTTC
CASSLGGGRGGTQYF
>TRBJ1-6|-|TRBV5-1|-
TGCGCCAGCAGCCGGGAGAATTTACATAATTCACCCCTCCACTTT
CASSRENLHNSPLHF
>TRBJ2-7|-|TRBV7-8|TRBD2
TGTGCCAGCAGCATTAGCGGGAACTCCTACGAGCAGTACTTC
CASSISGNSYEQYF
>TRBJ2-3|-|TRBV28|TRBD2
TGTGCCAGCACCCTTTACGCCTTAGCGGGAGGGTACACAGATACGCAGTATTTT
CASTLYALAGGYTDTQYF
>TRBJ2-3|-|TRBV5-4|-
TGTGCCAGCAGCCAGAGACAGGCGATCACAGATACGCAGTATTTT
CASSQRQAITDTQYF
>TRBJ2-5|-|TRBV6-5|-
TGTGCCAGCAGAGAAACAGGGAAGGAGACCCAGTACTTC
CASRETGKETQYF
>TRBJ1-2|-|TRBV6-5|-
TGTGCCAGCAAGAGGGGGGATGGCTACACCTTC
CASKRGDGYTF
>TRBJ1-5|few|TRBV7-9|TRBD1
TGTGCCAGCAGCTTGTCCCCGGGACAGGGGGTTCACAATCAGCCCCAGCATTTT
CASSLSPGQGVHNQPQHF
>TRBJ2-1|-|TRBV19|-
TGTGCCAGTAGTATCGGCAGGGTCAATGAGCAGTTCTTC
CASSIGRVNEQFF